Sequencing of this T cell receptor (beta chain) was carried out in a study of blood T cell repertoires in COVID-19. Across the study: The United States, Italy and Spain provided the acute and convalescent COVID-19 samples. Nucleic acid was either cDNA or gDNA, and it came from T cells, B-cell-depleted T cells, or PBMCs.

V dropped 2 bases and J dropped 5 bases, with 12 bases sitting between them. The CDR3 sequence is 15 residues long. CDR1 and CDR2 (germline): MNHEY, SVGEGT. Original analysis: The assay estimated nucleated cells by amplifying reference gene primers. Using immunoSEQ multiplex PCR, the repertoire was profiled, and TCRdb retains in-frame clones only, with some absent. V and J calls and clone size are as listed in that table; D and trimming were resolved from the DNA. Seen here are 240,000 or so clones, 80% to 90% observed once, and the top ten hold 6.2%. Sequencing used peripheral blood. This TCR came from a man aged 60 to 69 with acute or convalescent COVID-19. The chain recombines TRBV6-2 or TRBV6-3 with TRBJ2-2; D is perhaps TRBD1 (6 bases). Here the CDR3 reads CASSYTGLNTGELFF. As DNA, the CDR3 is TGTGCCAGCAGTTACACAGGGCTGAATACCGGGGAGCTGTTTTTT.